This T cell receptor beta chain was captured in a study of shared clonotypes between healthy human individuals. TCRdb keeps only in-frame clones here, not all; method: immunoSEQ multiplex PCR. The data show approximately 1.5 million clones, about 98% seen once. Germline-derived CDR1 and CDR2 are SEHNR and FQNEAQ (reference sequence). With 5 bases clipped from V and 6 bases from J, the junction kept 9 bases outside the gene matches. The CDR3 is made up of 14 amino acids. Study-level points and caveats: Generation of non-shared clonotypes was less probable than generation of clonotypes shared by all four donors.

Notes on this clone: What it binds is unknown.

This TCR was recovered from a man younger than 45 in good health. V and J are TRBV7-9 and TRBJ1-2; TRBD1 matches at 7 bases. The sequencing input was naive CD4+ T cells sorted from blood. Subset denoted: CD45RA+ positively selected. The CDR3 sequence: CASSLFSGGNGYTF. As DNA, the CDR3 is TGTGCCAGCAGCCTATTCTCAGGGGGAAATGGCTACACCTTC.